This passage covers 10 T cell receptor beta chains from one sample sequenced in a study of vaccination effects on CD4 cells after COVID-19 (dated by TCRdb to between 2020 and 2023). After roughly 11 days of culture, CD4+ T cells were isolated with the EasySep CD4+ T cell isolation kit. The method was the immunoSEQ multiplex PCR assay. The clones in this table, taken by TCRdb from immuneACCESS, are in-frame only. Not every clone is retained; where verified, under half of the shortfall comes from an unresolved V gene, and the cause of the rest is unknown. The sample profile shows 50,000 or so clones; approximately 70% of them were found once. The ten biggest clones cover 4.5% to 7% of the sample. The antigens for these receptors are not known. This specimen was CD4+ T cells from PBMCs cultured without peptide, taken before COVID-19 vaccination. These receptor sequences come from a human donor who received a COVID-19 vaccine.

The gene calls are TRBV27 and TRBJ1-1; weak D call: TRBD1 (5 bases). This CDR3 spans 11 amino acids. In germline, CDR1 is MNHEY, CDR2 SMNVEV (reference sequence). V was trimmed by 8 bases and J by 6 bases, leaving 10 bases between them. The CDR3 sequence is CASARGAEAFF. In nucleotides, the CDR3 is TGTGCCAGCGCGCGAGGGGCTGAAGCTTTCTTT.

The sample holds a few counts of this clone. The V call is TRBV20-1, the J call TRBJ1-4; D remains unclear. V was trimmed by 3 bases and J by 8 bases, leaving 13 bases between them. Germline CDR1 and CDR2: DFQATT and SNEGSKA (reference sequence). CDR3 size: 13 residues. The CDR3 is CSASPSTLEKLFF. The CDR3, as DNA: TGCAGTGCTAGTCCCAGTACCCTGGAAAAACTGTTTTTT.

Only a few counts were recorded for this clone. Its ends do not fully match the called genes, so a read error is possible. The chain recombines TRBV7-7 with TRBJ1-1; no reliable D call. Germline-derived CDR1 and CDR2 are SSHAT and FNYEAQ (reference sequence). The CDR3 consists of 13 residues. The CDR3 DNA is TGTGCTAGCAGCTTAGCTGGAACGTCTGAAGCTTTCTTT. Residues: CASSLAGTSEAFF.

The J gene is TRBJ2-1, the V gene TRBV30; TRBD2 aligns across 7 bases. This CDR3 contains 14 residues. Germline CDR1 is GTSNPN and CDR2 is SVGIG (reference sequence). V was clipped by 2 bases and J by 6 bases; unmatched bases: 7. The CDR3 DNA reads as TGTGCCTGGAGTAGGGGAGGGCTGGGCAATGAGCAGTTCTTC. Protein: CAWSRGGLGNEQFF.

The CDR3: CSVGPQLQETQYF. Written as DNA, the CDR3 is TGCAGCGTCGGACCACAGTTACAAGAGACCCAGTACTTC. This rearrangement joins TRBV29-1 to TRBJ2-5; D remains ambiguous. The CDR3 is 13 residues long. Germline V gene data show CDR1 as SQVTM and CDR2 as ANQGSEA. V lost 6 bases and J lost 2, with 13 bases in between.

The chain carries TRBV3-1 (or the pseudogene TRBV3-2) and TRBJ2-7, with a weak D call TRBD1 (5 bases). The germline V gene encodes CDR1 LGHDT and CDR2 YNNKEL (reference sequence). V dropped 1 base and J dropped 6 bases, with 16 bases sitting between them. This CDR3 is built from 15 residues. The CDR3 DNA reads TGTGCCAGCAGCCAAGCCGTAAGGGGCCTGAGCGAGCAGTACTTC. Encoded protein: CASSQAVRGLSEQYF.

The chain links TRBV28 to TRBJ2-4; D perhaps matches TRBD1 (5 bases). Germline lookup yields CDR1 MDHEN and CDR2 SYDVKM. This CDR3 contains 14 residues. The V gene lost 10 bases and the J gene lost 0 bases, with 13 bases spanning the gap. The CDR3 DNA reads as TGTGCCACCCAAGCAGGGTTAGCCAAAAACATTCAGTACTTC. Its protein product is CATQAGLAKNIQYF.

This clone was seen once. This chain's CDR3 is CASSGEAGGNEKLFF. CDR3 coding DNA: TGTGCCAGCAGTGGGGAGGCAGGGGGCAATGAAAAACTGTTTTTT. J is TRBJ1-4 and V is TRBV2; 8 bases line up with TRBD1. The CDR3 totals 15 residues. V gave up 4 bases and J gave up 5 bases; unmatched junction bases: 6. Germline V gene sequence: CDR1 SNHLY, CDR2 FYNNEI.

The chain links TRBV4-1 to TRBJ2-3; 8 bases map to TRBD1. Germline V gene data show CDR1 as MGHRA and CDR2 as YSYEKL. The CDR3 contains 15 residues. J lost 4 bases, V lost 1 base, and 4 bases had no gene match. For the CDR3, the DNA is TGCGCCAGCAGCCAAGCAGGGACAGGTGCAGATACGCAGTATTTT. Translation gives CASSQAGTGADTQYF.

In this sample, this clone turned up a few times. The chain joins TRBV5-1 to TRBJ1-1; D possibly corresponds to TRBD1 (6 bases). This CDR3 has 12 amino acids. V lost 3 bases to trimming and J lost 10 bases, with 13 bases between them. Looked up from germline, CDR1 is SGHRS and CDR2 is YFSETQ. The CDR3 reads CASSSRGEGAFF. The CDR3 DNA reads as TGCGCCAGCAGCTCCAGGGGCGAGGGAGCTTTCTTT.